This T cell receptor beta chain was captured by sequencing in a study of T cell responses to AZD1222 COVID-19 vaccine (dated by TCRdb to about 2021). Study-level background: AZD1222 recipients whose second dose came at about 4 weeks and those whose second dose came at about 12 weeks were combined into one group, since spike-specific TCR depth and breadth did not differ between the two schedules. A total of around 240 trial participants underwent TCR sequencing, of whom nearly 210 received two doses of AZD1222 and about 25 received two doses of the MenACWY control vaccine. Trial participants were enrolled into age subgroups of 18-55, 56-69 and 70-plus years, which contained roughly 150, 30 and 60 TCR-sequenced participants, respectively. Overall study results and their limits: The 56-69-year group was small, and its depth increase did not reach significance, likely because of low power. CD4 TCRs associated with the vaccine covered the entire spike protein, and the dominant responses were in regions 160-218 and 743-854. Because no day 14 peak-response samples were available, the repertoires could be characterized only after the peak T cell response. Participants were mostly white British and included more females than males, and it was suggested by the authors that clonal diversity may have been underestimated. Epitopes outside the regions mutated in the B.1.351 and B.1.1.7 variants were reportedly recognized by nearly half of the unique spike-specific TCRs. After two AZD1222 doses, spike-specific TCR breadth and depth were significantly higher than at day 0 and than in MenACWY recipients. Conclusions about previously exposed vaccinees are limited because only five to seven AZD1222 recipients were SARS-CoV-2 seropositive at baseline.

The CDR3 regions of human TCRbeta chains were subjected to immunosequencing. The paper's data handling went like this. TCRs in the repertoires were compared against a reference library of SARS-CoV-2-specific TCRs that had been generated with the MIRA antigen-specificity platform. Breadth meant the fraction of unique TCRs that were SARS-CoV-2-associated, whereas depth meant the fraction of total T cells that were SARS-CoV-2-associated. Using the MIRA data, every spike-specific TCR was mapped to the spike region that the TCR reacted to and assigned to either a CD4 or a CD8 class. Log10-transformed breadth and depth values were compared by one-way ANOVA with Sidak's multiple comparisons tests. TCRdb took over this immuneACCESS table, retaining in-frame rearrangements with V and J assigned. Such tables are incomplete; in checked studies, under half of the missing clones stem from an unresolved V gene, and the remainder is unexplained. The DNA was the basis for D and trimming; V, J and clone size are from that table. The sample table shows about 160,000 clones, and about nine tenths are seen once. Approximately 1.6% of the sample lies in the top ten.

The CDR3 sequence holds 15 residues, the cysteine and phenylalanine included. The DNA shown is the 45-base CDR3, in frame from base 1. The germline V gene supplies CDR1 SGHTA and CDR2 FQGTGA. The junction carries 15 bases between V and J, which are trimmed by 0 bases and 7 bases respectively. Reading the label with the study, this specimen's time point is: baseline before first vaccination. Vaccinee samples came from UK trials COV001 and COV002, including a single-blind randomized controlled phase 2/3 trial of AZD1222 (ChAdOx1 nCoV-19) in healthy adults. Trial participant PBMC samples were collected at day 0 and day 28 after the second dose for TCRbeta chain sequencing. In regard to this clone: The specificity of this receptor is unknown. No qualities accompany the bases; no much larger clone lies one base away.

This material consisted of peripheral blood, taken on day 0 of AZD1222 vaccination. The receptor's source is an adult in good health. This sequence uses TRBV7-3 and TRBJ1-2; the D gene is possibly TRBD1, with 6 bases matching. The nucleotide sequence reads TGTGCCAGCAGCTTAACGAGCGCAGGGGTGGGTGGCTACACCTTC. This codes for CASSLTSAGVGGYTF. The entire variable domain, with the stretches around the CDR3 drawn from the reference TRBV7-3 and TRBJ1-2 proteins, is GAGVSQTPSNKVTEKGKYVELRCDPISGHTALYWYRQSLGQGPEFLIYFQGTGAADDSGLPNDRFFAVRPEGSVSTLKIQRTERGDSAVYLCASSLTSAGVGGYTFGSGTRLTVV.